This T cell receptor beta chain is from a study of T cell repertoires in cytomegalovirus infection. Study as a whole: Use of recently identified HLA-C-restricted and well-studied HLA-B-restricted CMV epitopes was part of the study. Indications of both CMV infection and matching HLA type were provided by public TCR beta signatures. Findings of the study overall: Dominant in the ex vivo response were TCR beta clonotypes restricted by HLA-C and specific for CMV.

TCRdb reprocessed the reads via MiXCR and lists one record per CDR3 protein. The sample records hundreds of thousands of distinct CDR3 sequences, roughly 31% being singletons. This CDR3 has 15 amino acids. The trim removed 7 bases at V and 3 bases at J, leaving 8 bases unmatched. As concerns this clonotype: Its target is unknown.

V gene TRBV12-3 or TRBV12-4 combines with J gene TRBJ1-3; the match to TRBD1 covers 8 bases. The TCR comes from a human donor in good health (CMV status not recorded). Some clones in this sample may be carry-over from other donors' samples. The material sequenced was cultured CD8+ T cells from PBMCs, taken from culture after CMV antigen stimulation. The CDR3 DNA reads TGTGCCAGCACCCAGGACAGGGAATATGGAAACACCATATATTTT. It translates to CASTQDREYGNTIYF.